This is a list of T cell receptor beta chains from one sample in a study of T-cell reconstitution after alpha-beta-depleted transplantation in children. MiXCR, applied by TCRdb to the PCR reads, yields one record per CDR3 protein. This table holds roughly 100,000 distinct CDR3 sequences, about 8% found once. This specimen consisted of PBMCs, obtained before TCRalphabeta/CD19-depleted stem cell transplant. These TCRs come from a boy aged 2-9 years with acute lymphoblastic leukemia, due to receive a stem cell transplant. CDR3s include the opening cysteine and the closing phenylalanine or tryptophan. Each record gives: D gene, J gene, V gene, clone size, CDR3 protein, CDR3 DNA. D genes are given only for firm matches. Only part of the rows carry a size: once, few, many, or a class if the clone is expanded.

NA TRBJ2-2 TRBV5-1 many CASSSLQGTGELFF TGCGCCAGCAGCTCCCTACAGGGAACCGGGGAGCTGTTTTTT
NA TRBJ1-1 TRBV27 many CASSWGGRTVNTEAFF TGTGCCAGCAGTTGGGGGGGACGGACGGTGAACACTGAAGCTTTCTTT
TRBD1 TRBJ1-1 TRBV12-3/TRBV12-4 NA CASSLGQDNTEAFF TGTGCCAGCAGTCTGGGACAGGACAACACTGAAGCTTTCTTT
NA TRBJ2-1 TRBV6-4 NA CASSSVLAGFNEQFF TGTGCCAGCAGTTCCGTACTAGCTGGTTTCAATGAGCAGTTCTTC
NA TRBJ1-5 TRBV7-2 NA CASSLWGASNQPQHF TGTGCCAGCAGCTTATGGGGGGCGAGCAATCAGCCCCAGCATTTT
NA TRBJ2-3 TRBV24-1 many CATSGGGTDTQYF TGTGCCACCAGCGGGGGTGGCACAGATACGCAGTATTTT
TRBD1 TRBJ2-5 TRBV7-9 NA CASPPGQGAKETQYF TGTGCCAGCCCTCCCGGGCAGGGGGCCAAAGAGACCCAGTACTTC
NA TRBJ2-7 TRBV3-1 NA CASSLFYEQYF TGTGCCAGCAGCTTATTCTACGAGCAGTACTTC
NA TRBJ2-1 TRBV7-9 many CASSLQNEQFF TGTGCCAGCAGCTTACAGAATGAGCAGTTCTTC
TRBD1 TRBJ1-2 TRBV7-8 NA CASSLGQGGGGYTF TGTGCCAGCAGCTTAGGACAGGGGGGTGGTGGCTACACCTTC
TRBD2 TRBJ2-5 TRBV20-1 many CSAKGTSGLQETQYF TGCAGTGCTAAAGGGACTAGCGGGTTACAAGAGACCCAGTACTTC
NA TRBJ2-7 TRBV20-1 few CSARDGSGIYEQYF TGCAGTGCTAGAGATGGGTCAGGGATTTACGAGCAGTACTTC
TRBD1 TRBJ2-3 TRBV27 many CASKDRDRGADTQYF TGTGCCAGCAAAGACCGGGACAGGGGAGCAGATACGCAGTATTTT
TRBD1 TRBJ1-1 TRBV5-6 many CASSLGTQGTEAFF TGTGCCAGCAGCTTAGGCACACAGGGGACTGAAGCTTTCTTT
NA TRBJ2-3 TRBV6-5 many CASSLEAFGGTDTQYF TGTGCCAGCAGCCTTGAGGCCTTCGGAGGAACAGATACGCAGTATTTT
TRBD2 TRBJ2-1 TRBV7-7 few CASSLTSGGAYNEQFF TGTGCCAGCAGCTTAACTAGCGGGGGGGCCTACAATGAGCAGTTCTTC
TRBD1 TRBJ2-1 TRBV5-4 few CASSPDRVDNEQFF TGTGCCAGCAGCCCGGACAGGGTGGACAATGAGCAGTTCTTC
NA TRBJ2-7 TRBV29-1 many CSVEDPPRSYEQYF TGCAGCGTTGAAGATCCTCCCCGATCCTACGAGCAGTACTTC
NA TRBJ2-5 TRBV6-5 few CASSYGQGRGTQYF TGTGCCAGCAGTTACGGTCAGGGACGGGGGACCCAGTACTTC
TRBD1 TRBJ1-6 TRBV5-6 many CASSAETGGSSPLHF TGTGCCAGCAGCGCGGAGACAGGGGGCAGCTCACCCCTCCACTTT